One sample yielded the 20 T cell receptor beta chains listed below, sequenced in a study of cytomegalovirus exposure and HLA in healthy donors. Profiling relied on immunoSEQ multiplex PCR, and the TCRdb table lists in-frame clones only, not all of them. The profile shows some 160,000 clones, more than 85% of them singletons. The material sequenced was PBMCs. The receptors here all came from a man younger than 30 in good health and CMV-seronegative.

This chain connects TRBV5-1 to TRBJ1-5, with D possibly being TRBD1 (6 bases). The CDR3 spans 15 residues. V was trimmed by 4 bases and J by 6 bases, leaving 17 bases between them. Germline CDR1 is SGHRS and CDR2 is YFSETQ. The CDR3 loop reads CASSPLGGRGQPQHF. Here the CDR3 DNA reads TGCGCCAGCAGCCCTCTCGGGGGGCGGGGTCAGCCCCAGCATTTT.

J is TRBJ1-5 and V is TRBV9, with a possible D match to TRBD1 (5 bases). V lost 1 base, J lost 3 bases, and 11 bases lay in between. The germline CDR1 and CDR2 sequences are SGDLS and YYNGEE. This CDR3 spans 15 amino acids. CDR3 sequence (DNA): TGTGCCAGCAGCGTACAGGGTTATGCCAATCAGCCCCAGCATTTT. It specifies CASSVQGYANQPQHF.

J is TRBJ2-5 and V is TRBV7-2; the match to TRBD2 covers 12 bases. V shed 0 bases and J 3 bases; nucleotides not matched to a gene: 5. Germline-derived CDR1 and CDR2 are SGHTA and FQGNSA. The CDR3 length is 17 residues. CDR3 sequence (DNA): TGTGCCAGCAGCTTAGCTCTAGCGGGAGGGCCCGAAGAGACCCAGTACTTC. This encodes CASSLALAGGPEETQYF.

The chain couples TRBV7-8 to TRBJ2-7; tentative D call: TRBD1 (5 bases). The length of the CDR3 is 15 residues. Trimming removed 2 bases at V and 2 bases at J, with 13 bases between. Per the germline V gene, CDR1 is SGHVS and CDR2 is FQNEAQ. CDR3 region: CASSLSVGRTYEQYF. The CDR3 DNA sequence: TGTGCCAGCAGCTTAAGCGTGGGGCGGACCTACGAGCAGTACTTC.

The rearrangement uses TRBV6-5 and TRBJ2-7, with D possibly TRBD1 on 6 matching bases. The CDR3 is 15 residues long. V was trimmed by 2 bases and J by 4 bases, leaving 15 bases between them. The germline V gene encodes CDR1 MNHEY and CDR2 SVGAGI. The CDR3 protein is CASSYAQGPWYEQYF. CDR3 DNA: TGTGCCAGCAGTTACGCCCAGGGGCCGTGGTACGAGCAGTACTTC.

This chain joins TRBV6-1 and TRBJ1-1, with D possibly being TRBD1 (5 bases). The ends were cut back, 7 bases at V and 4 bases at J, with 19 bases in the middle. CDR3 size: 15 residues. The germline CDR1 and CDR2 sequences are MNHNS and SASEGT. The chain's CDR3 is CASTKRGQSGTEAFF. The CDR3 bases are TGTGCCAGCACTAAAAGGGGTCAATCAGGCACTGAAGCTTTCTTT.

The V and J genes are TRBV5-1 and TRBJ1-3; D not certain. The CDR3 length is 16 residues. V was clipped by 0 bases and J by 0 bases, with 10 bases between them. Germline V gene data show CDR1 as SGHRS and CDR2 as YFSETQ. The CDR3 spells CASSLGADYSGNTIYF. CDR3 bases: TGCGCCAGCAGCTTGGGTGCGGACTACTCTGGAAACACCATATATTTT.

The chain carries TRBV6-5 and TRBJ2-1; 7 bases align to TRBD1. V was clipped by 6 bases and J by 10 bases; unmatched bases: 12. CDR1 and CDR2 (germline): MNHEY, SVGAGI. The CDR3 totals 14 residues. CDR3 bases: TGTGCCAGCAGCCCAGGGGGTCCGCCGCAGGAGCAGTTCTTC. Translated: CASSPGGPPQEQFF.

V usage is TRBV6-5 and J usage is TRBJ1-2, with TRBD1 matching 11 bases. CDR3 length equals 15 residues. With 6 bases clipped from V and 7 bases from J, the junction kept 10 bases outside the gene matches. The germline gives CDR1 MNHEY, CDR2 SVGAGI. The CDR3 loop is CASSYGQGALVGYTF. Here the CDR3 DNA reads TGTGCCAGCAGCTACGGACAGGGGGCGTTAGTTGGCTACACCTTC.

A remark on this clone: This sample includes further DNA sequences coding for the same CDR3. CDR3 residues: CASSSRTGEEKLFF. The CDR3 DNA follows: TGCGCCAGCAGCTCCAGGACAGGGGAGGAAAAACTGTTTTTT. The gene calls are TRBV5-1 and TRBJ1-4; 9 nucleotides agree with TRBD1. The CDR3 loop spans 14 amino acids. Trimming took 3 bases from V and 8 from J; bases not matched to a gene: 5. Germline assignment: CDR1 SGHRS and CDR2 YFSETQ. The whole variable domain, remainder taken from reference TRBV5-1 and TRBJ1-4, is KAGVTQTPRYLIKTRGQQVTLSCSPISGHRSVSWYQQTPGQGLQFLFEYFSETQRNKGNFPGRFSGRQFSNSRSEMNVSTLELGDSALYLCASSSRTGEEKLFFGSGTQLSVL.

This chain links TRBV2 with TRBJ2-2, with a tentative D call TRBD2 (6 bases). Germline V gene lookup returns CDR1 SNHLY and CDR2 FYNNEI. This CDR3 has 15 amino acids. With 5 bases removed from V and 1 base from J, the gap between germline ends came to 11 bases. CDR3 residues: CASSPAGLNTGELFF. The CDR3 DNA sequence: TGTGCCAGCAGTCCCGCGGGGCTGAACACCGGGGAGCTGTTTTTT.

V and J are TRBV6-8 and TRBJ2-7; 7 bases agree with TRBD2. The junction had 10 bases not matched to a gene; V was cut back by 5 bases and J by 0 bases. This CDR3 comprises 16 residues. Germline loops: CDR1 MNHGY, CDR2 SAAAGT. CDR3 in DNA: TGTGCCAGCAGTCATAAAAGCGGGGTGAGCTCCTACGAGCAGTACTTC. Protein product: CASSHKSGVSSYEQYF.

The rearrangement joins TRBV18 to TRBJ2-7; TRBD1 might be the D (5 bases). Germline CDR1 is KGHSH and CDR2 is LQKENI. The CDR3 sequence is 14 residues long. The ends were cut back, 3 bases at V and 3 bases at J, with 12 bases in the middle. The CDR3 sequence: CASSPVQDYYEQYF. The CDR3 nucleotides read TGTGCCAGCTCACCGGTACAGGATTACTACGAGCAGTACTTC.

The rearrangement links TRBV25-1 to TRBJ2-3; 7 nucleotides agree with TRBD1. CDR1 is MGHDK and CDR2 is SYGVNS in the germline V gene. The CDR3 is 14 residues long. V gave up 3 bases and J gave up 6 bases; unmatched junction bases: 6. In DNA form, the CDR3 reads TGTGCCAGCAGTGAGACAGGGAGAAGGGATACGCAGTATTTT. This codes for CASSETGRRDTQYF.

The V gene is TRBV4-1, the J gene TRBJ1-2, with TRBD1 identical over 10 bases. V lost 4 bases, J lost 5 bases, and 4 bases stayed unmatched. The CDR3 runs to 14 residues. The germline gives CDR1 MGHRA, CDR2 YSYEKL. CDR3 nucleotide sequence: TGCGCCAGCAGCCCGACAGGGGGCACGTATGGCTACACCTTC. Amino acid sequence: CASSPTGGTYGYTF.

V usage is TRBV7-8 and J usage is TRBJ2-5; 9 bases align to TRBD1. V lost 5 bases to trimming and J lost 6 bases; unmatched junction nucleotides: 7. The CDR3 spans 14 residues. The germline V gene has CDR1 SGHVS and CDR2 FQNEAQ. This CDR3 is CASSATGGWQTQYF. The CDR3 nucleotides are TGTGCCAGCAGCGCAACAGGGGGCTGGCAGACCCAGTACTTC.

This clone was observed once. V and J are TRBV2 and TRBJ1-1; TRBD1 is a possible D gene (5 bases). This CDR3 has 13 residues. Germline CDR1 reads SNHLY; CDR2 reads FYNNEI. V lost 5 bases and J lost 5, with 12 bases in between. In nucleotides, the CDR3 is TGTGCCAGCAGTCAGACAGTCAGGACTGAAGCTTTCTTT. Protein: CASSQTVRTEAFF.

The chain combines TRBV9 with TRBJ2-1; the D is unclear. In germline, CDR1 is SGDLS, CDR2 YYNGEE. The CDR3 spans 12 residues. Trimming pared 0 bases from V and 9 bases from J, leaving 7 bases between. The CDR3 DNA is TGTGCCAGCAGCGTAGCTTATAGTGAGCAGTTCTTC. The encoded protein is CASSVAYSEQFF. Combining the CDR3 with reference TRBV9 and TRBJ2-1 gives the whole variable domain DSGVTQTPKHLITATGQRVTLRCSPRSGDLSVYWYQQSLDQGLQFLIQYYNGEERAKGNILERFSAQQFPDLHSELNLSSLELGDSALYFCASSVAYSEQFFGPGTRLTVL.

This chain links TRBV18 with TRBJ2-1; 11 bases align to TRBD2. The J segment lost 4 bases and the V segment lost 2 bases, leaving 4 bases of the junction unmatched. Germline assignment: CDR1 KGHSH and CDR2 LQKENI. The CDR3 is made up of 16 amino acids. The CDR3 DNA reads as TGTGCCAGCTCACCAACCGGGACTAGCGGATACAATGAGCAGTTCTTC. Its protein is CASSPTGTSGYNEQFF.

V gene TRBV9 combines with J gene TRBJ2-5; 8 nucleotides agree with TRBD1. Unmatched junction bases numbered 10, after V lost 4 bases and J lost 2 bases. Germline lookup yields CDR1 SGDLS and CDR2 YYNGEE. This CDR3 spans 16 amino acids. The CDR3 sequence is CASSKLDRGLQETQYF. CDR3 nucleotide sequence: TGTGCCAGCAGCAAGCTCGACAGGGGCTTACAAGAGACCCAGTACTTC.